This T cell receptor (beta chain) was sequenced in a study of T cells in Graves' hyperthyroidism and ophthalmopathy. This CDR3 region has 12 residues. CDR1 is ENHRY and CDR2 is SYGVKD in the germline V gene. The CDR3 regions of TCR beta were amplified from RNA transcripts. TCR CDR3 underwent first-round RT-PCR with the HTBI primer set. TCRdb recomputed calls from the multiplex PCR reads with MiXCR, one row per CDR3 protein. The data contain about 640,000 distinct CDR3 sequences, nearly 45% of them seen just once; the ten biggest clones take up less than 8.5%. This sequence joins TRBV10-3 and TRBJ1-2; TRBD1 might be the D (6 bases). The origin of this receptor is an adult man with Graves' disease, either hyperthyroidism or ophthalmopathy (not recorded which). The specimen was peripheral blood or thyroid tissue (not recorded which). The CDR3 DNA sequence: TGTGCTGTTGTACAGGGTTCCTATGGCTACACCTTC. Translated, it gives CAVVQGSYGYTF.